The rows below give T cell receptor beta chains drawn from one sample of a study of shared clonotypes between healthy human individuals. Sequenced by immunoSEQ multiplex PCR; TCRdb stores in-frame clones only, minus some. The sample lists under 2.5 million clones; under 95% were seen once. The sequencing input was naive CD4+ T cells from PBMCs. Receptor source: a man between 18 and 29 years old in good health. Some clones in this sample may be carry-over from other donors' samples. The conserved cysteine and the conserved F or W are not part of the CDR3 here. Fields, in order: CDR3 length, V gene, J gene, CDR3 protein.

length: 10
V: TRBV6-5
J: TRBJ2-1
CDR3: ATKDDRGEQF

length: 13
V: TRBV5-1
J: TRBJ2-7
CDR3: ASSLGGTASYEQY

length: 13
V: TRBV7-2
J: TRBJ1-3
CDR3: ASSLTGAPGNTIY

length: 14
V: TRBV7-6
J: TRBJ1-2
CDR3: ASSPGGAGVNAGYT

length: 12
V: TRBV5-1
J: TRBJ2-1
CDR3: ASSSSRGYNEQF

length: 10
V: TRBV5-4
J: TRBJ2-7
CDR3: ASSRHGGGQY

length: 14
V: TRBV9
J: TRBJ2-1
CDR3: ASSVSTSGVYNEQF

length: 11
V: TRBV2
J: TRBJ1-2
CDR3: ASESGLGDGYT

length: 11
V: TRBV11-3
J: TRBJ2-5
CDR3: ASSLQGQETQY

length: 11
V: TRBV6-5
J: TRBJ2-2
CDR3: ASSRGGTGELF

length: 14
V: TRBV25-1
J: TRBJ2-7
CDR3: ASSELGLAGHYEQY

length: 16
V: TRBV4-1
J: TRBJ2-1
CDR3: ASSQPLARDYKYNEQF

length: 12
V: TRBV10-1
J: TRBJ1-5
CDR3: ASSEGTPGQPQH

length: 15
V: TRBV13
J: TRBJ2-2
CDR3: ASSDETGDRGAGELF

length: 12
V: TRBV28
J: TRBJ1-1
CDR3: ASSSRREYTEAF

length: 12
V: TRBV27
J: TRBJ1-1
CDR3: ASSRAGQGVSAF

length: 11
V: TRBV6-5
J: TRBJ1-5
CDR3: ASSRQGFQPQH

length: 13
V: TRBV15
J: TRBJ1-5
CDR3: ATSRDLAEKQPQH

length: 12
V: TRBV28
J: TRBJ1-2
CDR3: ASRGALANYGYT

length: 15
V: TRBV6-1
J: TRBJ1-5
CDR3: ASSDPPGGFKNQPQH

length: 12
V: TRBV9
J: TRBJ2-7
CDR3: ASSPTGTTGEQY

length: 14
V: TRBV19
J: TRBJ1-1
CDR3: ASTPRGRGGNTEAF

length: 11
V: TRBV30
J: TRBJ1-2
CDR3: ALEGPASTGYT

length: 14
V: TRBV5-1
J: TRBJ1-1
CDR3: ASSPSFPSAGTEAF

length: 13
V: TRBV7-9
J: TRBJ2-3
CDR3: ASSLDGVTIDTQY

length: 11
V: TRBV25-1
J: TRBJ2-3
CDR3: ASSDPGTDTQY

length: 13
V: TRBV28
J: TRBJ1-1
CDR3: ASSLRQGANTEAF

length: 13
V: TRBV7-6
J: TRBJ1-4
CDR3: ASSLAGTGDEKLF

length: 14
V: TRBV5-1
J: TRBJ1-2
CDR3: ASSLSFADHNYGYT

length: 12
V: TRBV30
J: TRBJ2-4
CDR3: AWSPAWTKNIQY

length: 11
V: TRBV29-1
J: TRBJ2-7
CDR3: SVSGTGGYEQY

length: 14
V: TRBV2
J: TRBJ1-5
CDR3: ASSDLSQGPRGPQH

length: 13
V: TRBV10-3
J: TRBJ2-3
CDR3: AISRTGRGPDTQY

length: 11
V: TRBV2
J: TRBJ1-4
CDR3: ASSARDRAKLF

length: 13
V: TRBV6-5
J: TRBJ1-2
CDR3: ASSYRDRGRWGYT

length: 13
V: TRBV5-4
J: TRBJ2-1
CDR3: ASSLDSGVYNEQF

length: 12
V: TRBV27
J: TRBJ1-4
CDR3: ASSPAWANEKLF

length: 10
V: TRBV14
J: TRBJ2-7
CDR3: ASSQGRWGQY

length: 15
V: TRBV4-2
J: TRBJ2-3
CDR3: ASSQDGTRDLTDTQY

length: 13
V: TRBV11-2
J: TRBJ2-7
CDR3: ASSLGGIILYEQY

length: 12
V: TRBV29-1
J: TRBJ2-5
CDR3: SVVVESRQETQY